Below are 8 T cell receptor beta chains sequenced from a single sample in a study of blood T cell repertoires in COVID-19. Sequencing used immunoSEQ multiplex PCR; TCRdb keeps in-frame clones, though not all of them. The sample has nearly 250,000 clones, about 82% seen once; the top ten hold roughly 6.2%. Specimen: peripheral blood. The receptors were gathered from an elderly woman with COVID-19, enrolled during active disease.

The CDR3, as DNA: TGTGCCACCAGTGACCCCATCTCCTACGAGCAGTACTTC. This gives the protein CATSDPISYEQYF. The chain combines TRBV24-1 with TRBJ2-7, with no clear D. Germline CDR1 is KGHDR and CDR2 is SFDVKD. The CDR3 has 13 amino acids. V was trimmed by 4 bases and J by 0 bases, leaving 6 bases between them.

In its sample, this clone was seen once. This chain joins TRBV5-6 and TRBJ2-2, with D possibly TRBD1 on 5 matching bases. V lost 7 bases to trimming and J lost 9 bases, with 28 bases between them. This CDR3 is 17 amino acids long. Per the germline V gene, CDR1 is SGHDT and CDR2 is YYEEEE. CDR3 residues: CASGTSLQDGVLRELFF. CDR3 nucleotide sequence: TGTGCCAGCGGAACCTCTCTACAGGACGGTGTCCTTAGGGAGCTGTTTTTT.

The chain links TRBV6-4 to TRBJ2-7; possible D gene TRBD2, 5 bases. This CDR3 is built from 18 residues. The V and J ends lost 0 bases and 3 bases respectively, with 21 bases between them. Per the germline V gene, CDR1 is MRHNA and CDR2 is SNTAGT. The chain's CDR3 is CASSDSTLGRRTNYEQYV. CDR3 bases: TGTGCCAGCAGTGACTCGACCCTGGGTAGGAGGACGAACTACGAGCAGTACGTC.

V gene TRBV6-5 combines with J gene TRBJ1-5; the match to TRBD1 covers 9 bases. Trimming removed 7 bases from V and 6 bases from J; junction bases left unmatched: 10. In germline, CDR1 is MNHEY, CDR2 SVGAGI. This CDR3 is 15 amino acids long. The DNA for the CDR3 is TGTGCCAGCATCCCGGGACAGGGCTGGAGTCAGCCCCAGCATTTT. Protein product: CASIPGQGWSQPQHF.

The CDR3 reads CASTLGGGLPQHF. The CDR3 bases are TGTGCCAGCACTTTGGGGGGGGGCTTACCCCAGCATTTT. The chain links TRBV28 to TRBJ1-5, with D possibly being TRBD1 (6 bases). Germline V gives CDR1 MDHEN, CDR2 SYDVKM. V was clipped by 7 bases and J by 10 bases, with 17 bases between them. The CDR3 spans 13 residues.

The chain has TRBV4-3 and TRBJ1-6; 10 nucleotides line up with TRBD1. CDR1 LGHNA and CDR2 YSLEER come from the germline V gene. This CDR3 has 19 residues. J lost 0 bases, V lost 4 bases, and 9 bases had no gene match. CDR3 region: CASSRSLDRGSSYNSPLHF. The CDR3 DNA reads as TGCGCCAGCAGCCGGTCCCTGGACAGGGGGAGCTCCTATAATTCACCCCTCCACTTT.

This clone came up once. The rearrangement joins TRBV5-4 to TRBJ2-2; 8 bases are shared with TRBD1. Germline loops: CDR1 SGHNT, CDR2 YYREEE (reference sequence). The V gene end was trimmed by 4 bases and the J gene end by 4 bases; junction bases not matched to a gene: 6. This CDR3 comprises 15 residues. CDR3 nucleotides: TGTGCCAGCAGCATCCGGGACAGGACCACCGGGGAGCTGTTTTTT. Amino acid sequence: CASSIRDRTTGELFF.

V gene TRBV3-1 (or the pseudogene TRBV3-2) combines with J gene TRBJ2-7; D not certain. The length of the CDR3 is 15 residues. Germline-derived CDR1 and CDR2 are LGHDT and YNNKEL (reference sequence). The ends were cut back, 1 base at V and 2 bases at J, with 12 bases in the middle. The CDR3 region has the DNA TGTGCCAGCAGCCAAGTGGTATCAGGCCCCTACGAGCAGTACGTC. It encodes CASSQVVSGPYEQYV.